This TCR beta chain was captured by sequencing in a study of T cell responses to AZD1222 COVID-19 vaccine. General study results and limits: Epitopes outside B.1.351 and B.1.1.7 mutated regions reportedly drew nearly half of spike TCRs. Increased Spike-specific TCR breadth and depth were observed after two AZD1222 doses.

Note on this clone: Antigen: not known.

V lost 4 bases, J lost 4 bases, and 13 bases stayed unmatched. CDR3 length: 17 amino acids. Per germline, CDR1 KGHDR and CDR2 SFDVKD. This table comes from immunoSEQ multiplex PCR, and its TCRdb copy is limited to in-frame clones, with some not included. The data hold more than 150,000 clones, with roughly nine tenths observed a single time. The receptor was isolated from an adult in good health. Here the sequenced sample was peripheral blood, taken on day 0 of AZD1222 vaccination. This rearrangement joins TRBV24-1 to TRBJ2-3; 7 nucleotides align to TRBD2. This CDR3 is CATSDRTTREFADTQYF. The CDR3, as DNA: TGTGCCACCAGTGACCGGACGACGCGGGAGTTCGCAGATACGCAGTATTTT.